A selection of T cell receptor beta chains follows, all from one sample in a study of tissue T cells after allogeneic stem cell transplantation. Here immunoSEQ multiplex PCR was the method, and the copy in TCRdb shows in-frame clones only, minus some. The sample records approximately 2,000 clones, about 61% being singletons. The sample in question was ileal tissue, obtained at autopsy. These receptors were obtained from a male patient of 60 years or more with steroid-refractory graft-versus-host disease after an allogeneic stem cell transplant. The graft donor may be the source of some T cells. CDR3s include the opening cysteine and the closing phenylalanine or tryptophan. A D gene is named only where the DNA matches it firmly. The size of a clone is reported for some rows only, either as once, few or many, or as a class for expanded clones.

TRBJ2-3 | . | . | TRBV4-3 | TGCGCCAGCAGCCAAGGCGTTTTCACAGATACGCAGTATTTT | CASSQGVFTDTQYF
TRBJ2-7 | . | . | TRBV6-5 | TGTGCCAGCCTCTGGAGCCAGGGCGGGTCCTACGAGCAGTACTTC | CASLWSQGGSYEQYF
TRBJ2-5 | . | . | TRBV15 | TGTGCCACCAGCAGAGATCCGGGAGAAGAGACCCAGTACTTC | CATSRDPGEETQYF
TRBJ2-1 | few | . | TRBV4-1 | TGCGCCTCCGCCTTTTCCTCCTACAATGAGCAGTTCTTC | CASAFSSYNEQFF
TRBJ2-1 | . | . | TRBV7-2 | TGTGCCAGCAGCTTGGCGGGGGCGTACTACAATGAGCAGTTCTTC | CASSLAGAYYNEQFF
TRBJ1-6 | large | . | TRBV25-1 | TGTGCCAGCAGTGAATATCGCGCGAATAATTCACCCCTCCACTTT | CASSEYRANNSPLHF
TRBJ2-6 | . | . | TRBV7-8 | TGTGCCAGCAGCTTTGGGGACGGTCGGGCCAACGTCCTGACTTTC | CASSFGDGRANVLTF
TRBJ2-1 | . | . | TRBV20-1 | TGCAGTGCTAGGGACTACCCTGAGCAGTTCTTC | CSARDYPEQFF
TRBJ1-1 | . | . | TRBV15 | TGTGCCACCAGCAGAGAAGTTGGCGAAGCTTTCTTT | CATSREVGEAFF
TRBJ1-6 | . | . | TRBV10-3 | TGTGCCATCAGTGAGGGGATATCACCCCTCCACTTT | CAISEGISPLHF
TRBJ2-7 | once | . | TRBV3-1/TRBV3-2 | TGTGCCAGCACCGACAGCTACGAGCAGTACTTC | CASTDSYEQYF
TRBJ1-2 | . | TRBD1 | TRBV4-1 | TGCGCCAGCAGCCAAGGACCTACTCGACAGGGCGTCTATGGCTACACCTTC | CASSQGPTRQGVYGYTF
TRBJ2-1 | . | . | TRBV5-1 | TGCGCCAGCGCCATCTACAATGAGCAGTTCTTC | CASAIYNEQFF
TRBJ2-1 | . | TRBD1 | TRBV6-6 | TGTGCCAGCAGTACCCACCCGGGACAGGGATCCAATGAGCAGTTCTTC | CASSTHPGQGSNEQFF
TRBJ2-3 | large | TRBD2 | TRBV4-2 | TGTGCCAGCAGTCCGGCAACTAGCGGAGCGCCCGGGGGAGATACGCAGTATTTT | CASSPATSGAPGGDTQYF
TRBJ1-5 | . | . | TRBV6-5 | TGTGCCAGCAGGCGACTTGGCAATCAGCCCCAGCATTTT | CASRRLGNQPQHF
TRBJ2-2 | . | TRBD2 | TRBV9 | TGTGCCAGCAAGCCCAACCCCGGGACTAGCGAGGAGCTGTTTTTT | CASKPNPGTSEELFF
TRBJ1-5 | few | . | TRBV27 | TGTGCCAGCAGTTGGACAGCTGATCAGCCCCAGCATTTT | CASSWTADQPQHF
TRBJ2-3 | few | TRBD2 | TRBV9 | TGTGCCAGCAGCGTAGGACCCAGCGGGGGCCCAGATACGCAGTATTTT | CASSVGPSGGPDTQYF
TRBJ2-7 | . | TRBD1 | TRBV5-4 | TGTGCCAGCAGCTTCCCTGGGACAGGGGTCTACGAGCAGTACTTC | CASSFPGTGVYEQYF
TRBJ1-1 | few | . | TRBV6-1 | TGTGCCAGCAGTGAGTGGGACGGAGGGAACACTGAAGCTTTCTTT | CASSEWDGGNTEAFF
TRBJ2-7 | few | . | TRBV10-3 | TGTGCCATCAGTGACTGGCCCGAGCAGTACTTC | CAISDWPEQYF
TRBJ1-1 | . | . | TRBV5-6 | TGTGCCAGCAGCTTGGCGGACGGCGCGGGATCTGAAGCTTTCTTT | CASSLADGAGSEAFF
TRBJ1-5 | few | TRBD1 | TRBV19 | TGTGCCAGTAGGGACAGGGAAAATCAGCCCCAGCATTTT | CASRDRENQPQHF
TRBJ1-2 | . | TRBD1 | TRBV12-3/TRBV12-4 | TGTGCCAGCAGACAGGGGAGGTTCGATGGCTACACCTTC | CASRQGRFDGYTF
TRBJ2-5 | large | . | TRBV11-2 | TGTGCCAGCAGCTTAGAAAGCGAGACCCAGTACTTC | CASSLESETQYF
TRBJ1-2 | . | . | TRBV5-1 | TGCGCCAGCAGCTTGGGGAGTACCTATGGCACCATCTATGGCTACACCTTC | CASSLGSTYGTIYGYTF
TRBJ2-7 | . | . | TRBV7-9 | TGTGCCAGCAGCTTAGCAAGGCCAGGGGTCGAGCAGTACTTC | CASSLARPGVEQYF
TRBJ2-6 | . | . | TRBV4-1 | TGCGCCAGCAGCGGAGGGGCCAACGTCCTGACTTTC | CASSGGANVLTF
TRBJ1-5 | . | . | TRBV19 | TGTGCCAGCCAGGGAGGGGCGCGGGCACGGCAGCCCCAGCATTTT | CASQGGARARQPQHF
TRBJ2-7 | few | . | TRBV3-1/TRBV3-2 | TGTGCCAGCAGCCTCACCAAGGGTGCCTACGAGCAGTACTTC | CASSLTKGAYEQYF
TRBJ2-3 | . | . | TRBV18 | TGTGCCAGCTCACCAGCTATACTCAGCACAGATACGCAGTATTTT | CASSPAILSTDTQYF
TRBJ1-1 | few | TRBD1 | TRBV29-1 | TGCAGCGTTGCTGACAGGGTTTTTATTGAAGCTTTCTTT | CSVADRVFIEAFF
TRBJ1-2 | . | . | TRBV7-9 | TGTGCCAGCAGCTTAGTAGGGGGATTGGAAGGCTACACCTTC | CASSLVGGLEGYTF
TRBJ1-1 | once | . | TRBV27 | TGTGCCAGCAGTCCATGGAGAGTAGGAACTGAAGCTTTCTTT | CASSPWRVGTEAFF
TRBJ2-7 | . | TRBD2 | TRBV29-1 | TGCAGCGTTCGAAGTAGCGGGGGCCCCTACGAGCAGTACTTC | CSVRSSGGPYEQYF
TRBJ2-2 | . | TRBD2 | TRBV12-3/TRBV12-4 | TGTGCCAGCAGGTGGGAGGGCGGGGAGCTGTTTTTT | CASRWEGGELFF
TRBJ1-1 | . | TRBD1 | TRBV6-1 | TGTGCCAGCAGTGAACTCGGGGCAGGGGGCAAAGCTTTCTTT | CASSELGAGGKAFF
TRBJ1-2 | . | . | TRBV5-1 | TGCGCCAGCAGCTACACAGGATCCTATGGCTACACCTTC | CASSYTGSYGYTF
TRBJ1-6 | few | . | TRBV7-2 | TGTGCCAGCAGCTCCGGAGGGAATTATAATTCACCCCTCCACTTT | CASSSGGNYNSPLHF
TRBJ2-2 | . | . | TRBV6-5 | TGTGCCAGCAGTACAGGGTACGACACCGGGGAGCTGTTTTTT | CASSTGYDTGELFF
TRBJ1-2 | . | . | TRBV29-1 | TGCAGCGTGAAGGGGAACGGCTATGGCTACACCTTC | CSVKGNGYGYTF
TRBJ2-3 | . | . | TRBV29-1 | TGCAGCGTTGAGGGCGCAGGCAGCCACACAGATACGCAGTATTTT | CSVEGAGSHTDTQYF
TRBJ2-5 | . | . | TRBV5-8 | TGTGCCAGCAGCCCTATATTCAGGGTGGGAGAGACCCAGTACTTC | CASSPIFRVGETQYF
TRBJ1-5 | . | . | TRBV7-2 | TGTGCCAGCAGTTCCTCGACAGTGACGCCCCAGCATTTT | CASSSSTVTPQHF
TRBJ2-1 | . | TRBD2 | TRBV27 | TGTGCCAGCAGTACTATCCCACTAGCGGTCTACAATGAGCAGTTCTTC | CASSTIPLAVYNEQFF
TRBJ2-2 | few | TRBD2 | TRBV10-2 | TGCGCCAGCAGTGCTAGCGGGGGATCGTCCCCCGGGGAGCTGTTTTTT | CASSASGGSSPGELFF
TRBJ2-7 | . | . | TRBV12-3/TRBV12-4 | TGTGCCAGCAGTCCTGGGGGCTACGAGCAGTACTTC | CASSPGGYEQYF